This TCR beta chain was captured in a study of cytomegalovirus exposure and HLA in healthy donors. TCRdb's table, derived via immunoSEQ multiplex PCR, lists solely in-frame clones and lacks some. This table has 100,000 to 150,000 clones, approximately 88% appearing once. Note on this clone: The antigen is not known.

General observations from the study: That first-cohort TCR clusters tended to co-occur in the 95 to 150 validation repertoires was found in a later analysis. The study recorded some 160 TCR beta chains that were cytomegalovirus-associated. A few chains tied to CMV proved CMV antigen-specific in vitro.

CDR1 and CDR2 (germline): SNHLY, FYNNEI. The CDR3 runs 14 residues. With 6 bases clipped from V and 4 bases from J, the junction kept 7 bases outside the gene matches. The donors were members of the approximately 130-subject validation cohort (separate from the approximately 670-subject first cohort). This receptor was taken from a woman under 30 in good health and CMV-seronegative. The sequenced sample consisted of PBMCs. J is TRBJ2-5 and V is TRBV2; TRBD1 aligns across 8 bases. The CDR3 loop is CASSRRGRGETQYF. Here the CDR3 DNA reads TGTGCCAGCAGCCGCAGGGGGCGCGGAGAGACCCAGTACTTC.